The source of this T cell receptor (beta chain) is a study of response to subunit inactivated influenza vaccine. General study results and limits: The authors suggested that few new T cells are recruited per seasonal influenza vaccination.

TCRdb ran MiXCR on the RT-PCR reads and lists one entry per CDR3 protein. The data hold around 480,000 distinct CDR3 sequences, with 15% to 20% observed a single time. This CDR3 is 15 amino acids long. This clonotype was observed once. No antigen is known for it. The sequence was obtained from a man between 50 and 69 years old who received an inactivated influenza vaccine. The chain links TRBV21-1 to TRBJ2-7. TRBV21-1 is annotated as a pseudogene. The sample was CD4+ T cells sorted from PBMCs, taken less than 30 months after vaccination. The CDR3 DNA follows: TGTGCCAGCAGCAAAGTGGGCAGGAGCTCCTACGAGCAGTACTTC. Translation: CASSKVGRSSYEQYF.